This TCR beta chain was sequenced in a study of blood T cell repertoires in COVID-19. Germline V gene lookup returns CDR1 SEHNR and CDR2 FQNEAQ (reference sequence). Unmatched junction bases numbered 10, after V lost 5 bases and J lost 9 bases. There are 15 residues in the CDR3. The repertoire was sequenced with immunoSEQ multiplex PCR; TCRdb's copy has only in-frame clones and lacks some. The sample yields over 200,000 clones, 85% to 90% seen once. This study enrolled people aged 18 to 89 from 24 US geographic areas. Participants' own reports of clinical history determined their cohort assignment. What the recovered Cohort 3 donors had was two negative PCRs, clearance, or symptom resolution.

The sequence derives from a man between 18 and 29 years old who had recovered from COVID-19. V and J are TRBV7-9 and TRBJ2-2, with 9 bases that match TRBD1. Sequencing was done on a sample of PBMCs or T cells enriched from blood (not recorded which). The CDR3 bases are TGTGCCAGCAGCCCCCCCGGGACAGGGCCCAGGGAGCTGTTTTTT. Its protein is CASSPPGTGPRELFF.